Listed below are T cell receptor beta chains from one sample, sequenced in a study of regulatory T cells in long-lasting Graves disease. TCRdb re-analysed the multiplex PCR reads in MiXCR, keeping a single row per CDR3 protein. The sample carries approximately 400,000 distinct CDR3 sequences, roughly 15% recorded once. Another study also made use of these data, one on T cells in Graves' hyperthyroidism and ophthalmopathy.

The material sequenced was peripheral blood mononuclear cells (PBMCs), taken at new diagnosis, from a patient treated with antithyroid drugs. Source of these receptors: a woman in her thirties or forties with Graves disease. The CDR3 runs from the conserved cysteine through the conserved F or W. Fields, in order: clone size, J gene, D gene, V gene, CDR3 DNA, CDR3 protein. D genes are given only for firm matches. Only some rows state a clone size, as once, few, many or a class for expanded clones.

>many|TRBJ2-7|-|TRBV29-1
TGCAGCGTTGGTTGGCAGGGAGACACGCCCTACGAGCAGTACTTC
CSVGWQGDTPYEQYF
>few|TRBJ2-3|-|TRBV10-3
TGTGCCATCAGTGTTACCCCCGGGATTGACACAGATACGCAGTATTTT
CAISVTPGIDTDTQYF
>few|TRBJ2-3|-|TRBV7-2
TGTGCCAGCAGCTTATATGCGTCCTCTAGCACAGATACGCAGTATTTT
CASSLYASSSTDTQYF
>many|TRBJ1-1|-|TRBV6-5
TGTGCCAGCAGTTACCCCCCCACTGAAGCTTTCTTT
CASSYPPTEAFF
>many|TRBJ2-7|-|TRBV10-2
TGCGCCAGCAGTCACAACCGTAGGCAGTACTTC
CASSHNRRQYF
>few|TRBJ2-1|TRBD2|TRBV19
TGTGCCAGTAGGGTTCTAACTAGCGGGGGCCCTCACAATGAGCAGTTCTTC
CASRVLTSGGPHNEQFF
>many|TRBJ1-5|TRBD1|TRBV7-2
TGTGCCAGCAGCCAGAGATGGACAGGCCGCAATCAGCCCCAGCATTTT
CASSQRWTGRNQPQHF
>few|TRBJ2-7|-|TRBV19
TGTGCCAGTAGTATAGGACTCCACTACGAGCAGTACTTC
CASSIGLHYEQYF
>many|TRBJ2-5|TRBD2|TRBV20-1
TGCAGTGCTAGAGAGGCCAGCGGGAGAGGGACCCAGTACTTC
CSAREASGRGTQYF
>-|TRBJ2-3|-|TRBV7-9
TGTGCCAGCAGCCCCCGATTGGGCCCTACGCAGTATTTT
CASSPRLGPTQYF
>-|TRBJ2-1|-|TRBV19
TGTGCCAGTAGTATAGGGGGTTCGGGGTTCTTC
CASSIGGSGFF
>-|TRBJ1-2|TRBD1|TRBV19
TGTGCCAGTAAATCCGGGGGTTTGCGGAGGGGGCACGCGGTTGGCTACACCTTC
CASKSGGLRRGHAVGYTF
>many|TRBJ1-1|-|TRBV28
TGTGCCAGCAGTTCCTCGAGGTTCGGGGGGCCAGGCTATATGAACACTGAAGCTTTCTTT
CASSSSRFGGPGYMNTEAFF
>-|TRBJ1-4|-|TRBV4-1
TGCGCCAGCAGCCAAGATCTTTCAGGGCTGGGTGAAAAACTGTTTTTT
CASSQDLSGLGEKLFF
>many|TRBJ2-5|TRBD2|TRBV15
TGTGCCACCAGCAAATTAGCGGGAGGCTCCCAAGAGACCCAGTACTTC
CATSKLAGGSQETQYF
>many|TRBJ2-3|-|TRBV12-5
TGTGCTAGTGGCCCGACGGGACCCACGAATACGCAGTATTTT
CASGPTGPTNTQYF
>many|TRBJ1-3|-|TRBV7-2
TGTGCCAGCAGCTTAGACAGAAGTGGAAACACCATATATTTT
CASSLDRSGNTIYF
>few|TRBJ2-7|TRBD2|TRBV7-2
TGTGCCAGCAGCTTTAGAAGCGGGAGGCCCTCCTACGAGCAGTACTTC
CASSFRSGRPSYEQYF
>-|TRBJ2-2|TRBD2|TRBV7-3
TGTGCCAGCAGCGACCTCAGCGGGAGCGCCGGGGAGCTGTTTTTT
CASSDLSGSAGELFF
>few|TRBJ2-2|-|TRBV5-1
TGCGCCAGCAGCTTGGAAGGTCCGAACACCGGGGAGCTGTTTTTT
CASSLEGPNTGELFF
>few|TRBJ2-1|-|TRBV4-1
TGCGCCAGCAGCCAATCCGCTCTCAATGAGCAGTTCTTC
CASSQSALNEQFF
>-|TRBJ1-1|-|TRBV7-8
TGTGCCAGCAGCTTCTATGCGAGCGGTAACACTGAAGCTTTCTTT
CASSFYASGNTEAFF
>medium-sized|TRBJ2-7|TRBD1|TRBV10-2
TGCGCCAGCAGTGAGGATATGGGGACAGGGGTCTACGAGCAGTACTTC
CASSEDMGTGVYEQYF
>many|TRBJ2-7|-|TRBV20-1
TGCAGTGCTACCAATCCACGACAGGACCCCTACGAGCAGTACTTC
CSATNPRQDPYEQYF
>many|TRBJ1-2|-|TRBV5-1
TGCGCCAGCAGCTTGGCGGGCAGGCATAACTATGGCTACACCTTC
CASSLAGRHNYGYTF
>few|TRBJ1-1|-|TRBV20-1
TGCAGTACTACTCACCCCCAGGGTTTCACTGAAGCTTTCTTT
CSTTHPQGFTEAFF
>many|TRBJ1-6|-|TRBV11-2
TGTGCCAGCAGCTTAAGTGGGTCTACCAATTCACCCCTCCACTTT
CASSLSGSTNSPLHF
>many|TRBJ1-6|-|TRBV20-1
TGCAGTGCTAGAGACAGGGTTTTAGGCACCCTCCACTTT
CSARDRVLGTLHF
>many|TRBJ2-7|-|TRBV10-3
TGTGCCATCAGTGAGGCCTCCCGATACGAGCAGTACTTC
CAISEASRYEQYF
>many|TRBJ2-1|TRBD2|TRBV14
TGTGCCAGCAGCCAAGATACAGCGGGAGGGCCCTATGAGCAGTTCTTC
CASSQDTAGGPYEQFF
>many|TRBJ2-7|-|TRBV4-1
TGCGCCAGCAGCCAAGGGCGTGGCCTCCTCGACGAGCAGTACTTC
CASSQGRGLLDEQYF
>few|TRBJ1-6|-|TRBV2
TGTGCCAGCAGTGAACAACAGTCGAATTCACCCCTCCACTTT
CASSEQQSNSPLHF
>many|TRBJ2-1|-|TRBV7-9
TGTGCCAGCAGCTTAGCGGGAGGTTACAATGAGCAGTTCTTC
CASSLAGGYNEQFF
>many|TRBJ2-7|TRBD1|TRBV10-2
TGCGCCAGCAGTGACCCCGACAGGGTAGACGAGCAGTACTTC
CASSDPDRVDEQYF
>many|TRBJ1-4|-|TRBV2
TGTGCCAGCAGTGTTGGGGTTACAACTAATGAAAAACTGTTTTTT
CASSVGVTTNEKLFF
>many|TRBJ2-3|TRBD2|TRBV24-1
TGTGCCACCAGTGATGCCCCTGAACTAGCGGGAAGGACAGATACGCAGTATTTT
CATSDAPELAGRTDTQYF
>many|TRBJ1-1|-|TRBV27
TGTGCCAGCAGCTACGGAATGAACACTGAAGCTTTCTTT
CASSYGMNTEAFF
>many|TRBJ2-7|TRBD2|TRBV20-1
TGCAGTGGCCGGGTCCCCGGGACTAGAGCGGGCGAGCAGTACTTC
CSGRVPGTRAGEQYF
>many|TRBJ2-3|-|TRBV2
TGTGCCAGCAGGATAGAGGGGTGGGAAGTAGATACGCAGTATTTT
CASRIEGWEVDTQYF
>few|TRBJ1-4|-|TRBV19
TGTGCCAGTAGTGGGCAGGGTCTTAATGAAAAACTGTTTTTT
CASSGQGLNEKLFF
>many|TRBJ2-1|-|TRBV12-3/TRBV12-4
TGTGCCAGCAGTTTAGGGTCCAACCCATACAATGAGCAGTTCTTC
CASSLGSNPYNEQFF
>many|TRBJ1-1|-|TRBV5-1
TGTGCCAGCAGCTTAGCTGACGAAGCTTTCTTT
CASSLADEAFF
>-|TRBJ2-3|TRBD2|TRBV9
TGTGCCAGCAGCGTAGGCGGGGGTAGCACAGATACGCAGTATTTT
CASSVGGGSTDTQYF
>many|TRBJ1-1|-|TRBV30
TGTGCCTGGAGTTATCTGAGGATGAACACTGAAGCTTTCTTT
CAWSYLRMNTEAFF
>many|TRBJ2-1|-|TRBV7-2
TGTGCCAGCAGCCCACCCATGTACAATGAGCAGTTCTTC
CASSPPMYNEQFF
>many|TRBJ1-6|-|TRBV7-3
TGTGCCAGCAGCTCTCAGGGTGGTGGATCACCCCTCCACTTT
CASSSQGGGSPLHF
>-|TRBJ1-4|TRBD1|TRBV4-2
TGTGCCAGCAGCCAAGATCGACAGGGAGAAAAACTGTTTTTT
CASSQDRQGEKLFF
>many|TRBJ2-4|TRBD2|TRBV28
TGTGCCAGCAGCCCCGGAAGCGGTGTTCTAGCGGTGAACTTTGTCAAAAACATTCAGTACTTC
CASSPGSGVLAVNFVKNIQYF
>many|TRBJ1-1|-|TRBV30
TGTGCCTGGTCCCGTGGCGGGGTTGGCACTGAAGCTTTCTTT
CAWSRGGVGTEAFF
>-|TRBJ1-2|-|TRBV4-1
TGCGCCAGCAGCCAAGGGGGGGCAGGTCCCTATGGCTACACCTTC
CASSQGGAGPYGYTF
>few|TRBJ2-1|TRBD2|TRBV2
TGTGCCAGCAGTGAAGCTCGCGGGAGAGCTTTCAATGAGCAGTTCTTC
CASSEARGRAFNEQFF
>few|TRBJ2-5|-|TRBV11-1
TGTGCCAGCAGCTTAGCTAGCGTATTTGAGACCCAGTACTTC
CASSLASVFETQYF
>many|TRBJ2-7|-|TRBV27
TGTGCCAGCAGTTTGGGGATGAAGGTGGAGCAGTACTTC
CASSLGMKVEQYF
>many|TRBJ2-1|-|TRBV20-1
TGCAGTGCTAGCGGGACTTATGAGCAGTTCTTC
CSASGTYEQFF
>many|TRBJ2-1|TRBD2|TRBV28
TGTGCCAGCAGACTAGCGGGAGGAGTTATGCGTGAGCAGTTCTTC
CASRLAGGVMREQFF
>many|TRBJ1-1|-|TRBV11-2
TGTGCCAGCACCTGGAATAACCGCGGCACTGAAGCTTTCTTT
CASTWNNRGTEAFF
>many|TRBJ2-2|-|TRBV12-3/TRBV12-4
TGTGCCAGCAGTTTAGGGGACTACACCGGGGAGCTGTTTTTT
CASSLGDYTGELFF